The present entry profiles one T cell receptor beta chain with its context. These data belong to a study of blood T cell repertoires in COVID-19. As originally analysed: Cell counts per sample came from amplifying reference gene primers. Data came from immunoSEQ multiplex PCR; TCRdb stores just in-frame clones and leaves some out. Clone size and V and J calls were adopted from that table, with D and trimming inferred from the DNA. The sample includes tens of thousands of clones, roughly 86% of them seen just once. The CDR3 totals 13 residues. The germline V gene has CDR1 SGHTS and CDR2 YDEGEE. Trimming stripped 4 bases from V and 0 bases from J, with 7 bases between.

The sequence was obtained from a human donor in a cohort sampled during active COVID-19. This sequence joins TRBV5-8 and TRBJ2-5; D not resolved. What was sequenced was peripheral blood. CDR3 sequence reads: CASSRRHQETQYF. DNA of the CDR3: TGTGCCAGCAGCCGGCGGCACCAAGAGACCCAGTACTTC.